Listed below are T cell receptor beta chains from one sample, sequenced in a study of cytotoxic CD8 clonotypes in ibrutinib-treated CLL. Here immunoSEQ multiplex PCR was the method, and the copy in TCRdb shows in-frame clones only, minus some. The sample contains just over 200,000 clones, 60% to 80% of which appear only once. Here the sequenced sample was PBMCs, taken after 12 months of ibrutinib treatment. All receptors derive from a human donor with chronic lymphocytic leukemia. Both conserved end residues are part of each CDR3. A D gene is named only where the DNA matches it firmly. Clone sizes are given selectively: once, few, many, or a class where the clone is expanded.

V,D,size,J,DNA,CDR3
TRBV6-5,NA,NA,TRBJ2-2,TGTGCCAGCAGTTCGAGCCCCACAGGGTTGAGCGGGGAGCTGTTTTTT,CASSSSPTGLSGELFF
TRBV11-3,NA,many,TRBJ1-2,TGTGCCAGCAGCTTTTGGCCTCACTCGGGGGGCTACACCTTC,CASSFWPHSGGYTF
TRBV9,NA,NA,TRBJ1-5,TGTGCCAGCAGCGTCTCTGAGAAGGAGTGTCATAGCAATCAGCCCCAGCATTTT,CASSVSEKECHSNQPQHF
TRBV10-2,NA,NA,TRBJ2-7,TGCGCCAGCGGGGCAGGACCCAGCTCCTACGAGCAGTACTTC,CASGAGPSSYEQYF
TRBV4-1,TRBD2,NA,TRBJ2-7,TGCGCCAGCAGCCAAGAAATCCTGACTAGCACAGCCTACGAGCAGTACTTC,CASSQEILTSTAYEQYF
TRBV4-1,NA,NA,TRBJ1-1,TGCGCCAGCAGCCAAGGAGATTTATATCGGGGACGGAACACTGAAGCTTTCTTT,CASSQGDLYRGRNTEAFF
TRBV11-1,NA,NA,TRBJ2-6,TGTGCCAGCAGCCAGGGGGGGACGGAATCCTCTGGGGCCAACGTCCTGACTTTC,CASSQGGTESSGANVLTF
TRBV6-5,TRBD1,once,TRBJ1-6,TGTGCCAGCCAAGACAGGGGAGGGATTTCACCCCTCCACTTT,CASQDRGGISPLHF
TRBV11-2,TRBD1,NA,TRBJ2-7,TGTGCCAGCAGCCCCTACGGGGACAGGGCTAACTTC,CASSPYGDRANF
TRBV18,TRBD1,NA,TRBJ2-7,TGTGCCAGCTCACCACCCGGGACAGGGGAGCAGTACTTC,CASSPPGTGEQYF
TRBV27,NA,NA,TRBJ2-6,TGTGCCAGCAGTTTCGATTTTTCTGGGGCCAACGTCCTGACTTTC,CASSFDFSGANVLTF